This TCR beta chain was obtained from a study of CD8+CD57+ T cells in acquired aplastic anemia. In the study overall: The DNA of sorted CD4+ and CD8+ cells averaged roughly 3 ug.

Profiling of TCR beta VDJ combinations and CDR3 sequences used genomic DNA as template. TCRdb independently ran MiXCR on the reads; one entry per CDR3 protein. The sample carries over 150,000 distinct CDR3 sequences, 65% to 75% recorded once. The study, taken as a whole, reports: It was found that almost 30 CD8+ CDR3 sequences were shared between patients and controls. A significant difference in CD8+ Simpson's diversity between patients and controls was not found.

CDR3 length: 18 amino acids. With 5 bases clipped from V and 3 bases from J, the junction kept 15 bases outside the gene matches. Germline CDR1 DFQATT, CDR2 SNEGSKA (reference sequence). Patients sequenced had flow cytometry evidence of CD8+CD57+ cell expansion. Every patient was diagnosed with severe acquired aplastic anemia. There are a few counts of this clonotype. Its antigen is unknown. The sequenced sample was sorted CD4+, CD8+, or CD8+CD57+ T cells (not recorded which) from PBMCs. This TCR was sampled from a human donor with aplastic anemia. This chain uses TRBV20-1 with TRBJ2-7; 14 positions match TRBD2. CDR3 DNA: TGCAGTGCTCACCTGTCGACTAGCGGGAGGGCCCTAAACTACGAGCAGTACTTC. Encoded protein: CSAHLSTSGRALNYEQYF.